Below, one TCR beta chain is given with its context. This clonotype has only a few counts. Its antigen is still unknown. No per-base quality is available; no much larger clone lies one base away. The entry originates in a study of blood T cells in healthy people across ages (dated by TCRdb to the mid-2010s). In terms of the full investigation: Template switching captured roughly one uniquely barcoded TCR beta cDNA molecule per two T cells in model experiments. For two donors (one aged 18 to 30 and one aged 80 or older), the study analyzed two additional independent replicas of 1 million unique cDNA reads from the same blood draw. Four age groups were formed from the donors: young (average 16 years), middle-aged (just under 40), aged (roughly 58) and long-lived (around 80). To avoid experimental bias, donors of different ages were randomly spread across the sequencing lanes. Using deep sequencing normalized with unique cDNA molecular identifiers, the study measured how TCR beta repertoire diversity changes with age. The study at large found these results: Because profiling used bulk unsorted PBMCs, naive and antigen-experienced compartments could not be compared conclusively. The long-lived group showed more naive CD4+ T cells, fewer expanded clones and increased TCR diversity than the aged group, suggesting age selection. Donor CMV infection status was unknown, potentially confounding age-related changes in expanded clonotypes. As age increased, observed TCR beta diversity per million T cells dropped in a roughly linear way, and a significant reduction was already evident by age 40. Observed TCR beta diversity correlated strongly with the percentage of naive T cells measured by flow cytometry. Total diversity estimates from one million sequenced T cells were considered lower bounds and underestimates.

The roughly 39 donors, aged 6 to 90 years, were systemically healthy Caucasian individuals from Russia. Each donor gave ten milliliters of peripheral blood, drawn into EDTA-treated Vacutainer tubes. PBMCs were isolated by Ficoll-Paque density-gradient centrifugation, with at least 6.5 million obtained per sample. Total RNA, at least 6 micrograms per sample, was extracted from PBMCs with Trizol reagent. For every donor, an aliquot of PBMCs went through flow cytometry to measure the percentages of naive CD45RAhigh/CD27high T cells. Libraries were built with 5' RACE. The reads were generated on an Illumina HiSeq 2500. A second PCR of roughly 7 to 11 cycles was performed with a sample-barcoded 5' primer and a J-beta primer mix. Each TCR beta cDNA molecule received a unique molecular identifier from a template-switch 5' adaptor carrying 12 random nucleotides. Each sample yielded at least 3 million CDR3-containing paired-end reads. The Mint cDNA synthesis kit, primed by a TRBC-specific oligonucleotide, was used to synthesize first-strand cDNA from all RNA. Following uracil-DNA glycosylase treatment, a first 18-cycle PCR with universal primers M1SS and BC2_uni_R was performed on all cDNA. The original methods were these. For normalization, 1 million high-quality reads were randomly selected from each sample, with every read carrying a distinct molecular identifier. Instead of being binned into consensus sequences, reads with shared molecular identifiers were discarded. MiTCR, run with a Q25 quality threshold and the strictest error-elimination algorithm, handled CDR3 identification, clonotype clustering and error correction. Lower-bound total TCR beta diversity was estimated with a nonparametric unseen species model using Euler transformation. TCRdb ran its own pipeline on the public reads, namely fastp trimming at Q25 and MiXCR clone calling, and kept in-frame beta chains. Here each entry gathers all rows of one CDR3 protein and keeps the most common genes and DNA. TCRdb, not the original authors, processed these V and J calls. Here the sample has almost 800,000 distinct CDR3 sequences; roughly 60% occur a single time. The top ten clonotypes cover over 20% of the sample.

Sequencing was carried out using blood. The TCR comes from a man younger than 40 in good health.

The DNA is as follows: TGTGCCAGCAGCTCGAAGCGGGGGGGCCGCAATGAGCAGTTCTTC. Translated, it gives CASSSKRGGRNEQFF. The sequence links TRBV7-9 to TRBJ2-1; 10 junctional bases match TRBD2. Including cysteine and phenylalanine, the CDR3 has 15 amino acids. Only the CDR3 part of the read is kept: 45 bases, read in frame from the first base. The germline V gene (reference sequence) yields SEHNR for CDR1 and FQNEAQ for CDR2. Trimming accounts for 4 bases at V and 6 bases at J, while the number of junction bases matched to no gene is 6.